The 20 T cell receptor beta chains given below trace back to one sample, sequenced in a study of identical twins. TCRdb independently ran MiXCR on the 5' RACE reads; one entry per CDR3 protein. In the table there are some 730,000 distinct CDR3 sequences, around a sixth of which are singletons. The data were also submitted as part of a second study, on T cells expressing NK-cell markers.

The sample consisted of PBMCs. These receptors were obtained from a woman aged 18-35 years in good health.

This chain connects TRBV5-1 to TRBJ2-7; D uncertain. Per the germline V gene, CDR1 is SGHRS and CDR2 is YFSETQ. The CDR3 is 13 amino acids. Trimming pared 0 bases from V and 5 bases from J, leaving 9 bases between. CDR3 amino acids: CASSLGGFDEQYF. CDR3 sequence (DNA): TGCGCCAGCAGCTTGGGCGGTTTCGACGAGCAGTACTTC.

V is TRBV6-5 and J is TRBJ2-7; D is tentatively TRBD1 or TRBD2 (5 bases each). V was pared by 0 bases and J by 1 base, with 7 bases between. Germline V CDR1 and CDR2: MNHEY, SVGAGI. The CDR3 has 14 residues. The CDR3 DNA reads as TGTGCCAGCAGTTACTCAGGGGAGTCCTACGAGCAGTACTTC. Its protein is CASSYSGESYEQYF.

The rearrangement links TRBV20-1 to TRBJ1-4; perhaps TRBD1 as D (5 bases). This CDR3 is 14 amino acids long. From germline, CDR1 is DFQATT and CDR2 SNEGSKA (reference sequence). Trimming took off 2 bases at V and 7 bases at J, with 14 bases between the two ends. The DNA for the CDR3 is TGCAGTGCTAGATCCGGGACCGGAGTTGAAAAACTGTTTTTT. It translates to CSARSGTGVEKLFF.

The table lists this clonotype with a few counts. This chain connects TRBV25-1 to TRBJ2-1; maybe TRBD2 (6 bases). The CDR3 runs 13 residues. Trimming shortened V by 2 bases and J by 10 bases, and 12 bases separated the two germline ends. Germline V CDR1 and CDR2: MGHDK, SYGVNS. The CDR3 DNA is TGTGCCAGCAGTGAAAGACTAGTAGGCGAGCAGTTCTTC. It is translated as CASSERLVGEQFF.

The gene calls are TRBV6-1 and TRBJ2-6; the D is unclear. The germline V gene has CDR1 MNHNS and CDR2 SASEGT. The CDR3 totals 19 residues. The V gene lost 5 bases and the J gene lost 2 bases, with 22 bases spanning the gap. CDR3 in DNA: TGTGCCAGCAGTCCCTACTCCGCTCGAGGAAGGGCTGGGGCCAACGTCCTGACTTTC. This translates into CASSPYSARGRAGANVLTF.

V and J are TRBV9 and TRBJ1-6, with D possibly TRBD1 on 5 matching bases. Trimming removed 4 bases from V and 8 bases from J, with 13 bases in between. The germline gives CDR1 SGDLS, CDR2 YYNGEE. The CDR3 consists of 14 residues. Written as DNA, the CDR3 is TGTGCCAGCAGCTACGGGACGGGAGATTCACCCCTCCACTTT. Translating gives CASSYGTGDSPLHF.

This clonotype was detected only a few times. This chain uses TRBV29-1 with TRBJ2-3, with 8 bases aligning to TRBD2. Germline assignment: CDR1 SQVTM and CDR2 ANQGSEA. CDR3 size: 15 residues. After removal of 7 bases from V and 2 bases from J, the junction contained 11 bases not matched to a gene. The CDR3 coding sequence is TGCAGCGCCCACCGGGGTAGCGGGGCCACAGATACGCAGTATTTT. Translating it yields CSAHRGSGATDTQYF.

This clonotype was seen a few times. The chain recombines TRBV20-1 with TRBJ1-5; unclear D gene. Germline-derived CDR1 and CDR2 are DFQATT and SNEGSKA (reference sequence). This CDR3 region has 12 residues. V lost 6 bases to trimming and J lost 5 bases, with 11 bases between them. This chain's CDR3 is CSALAGDQPQHF. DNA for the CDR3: TGCAGTGCCTTGGCGGGAGATCAGCCCCAGCATTTT.

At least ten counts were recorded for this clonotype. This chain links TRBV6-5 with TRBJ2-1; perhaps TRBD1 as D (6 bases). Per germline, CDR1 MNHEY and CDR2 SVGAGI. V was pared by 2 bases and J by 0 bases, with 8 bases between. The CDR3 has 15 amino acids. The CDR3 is CASSYRGSSYNEQFF. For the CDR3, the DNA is TGTGCCAGCAGTTACAGGGGGAGCTCCTACAATGAGCAGTTCTTC.

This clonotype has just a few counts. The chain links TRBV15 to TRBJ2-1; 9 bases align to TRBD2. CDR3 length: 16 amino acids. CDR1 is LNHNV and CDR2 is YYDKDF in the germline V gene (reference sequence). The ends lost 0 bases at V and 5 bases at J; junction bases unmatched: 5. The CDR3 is CATSREPSGNNNEQFF. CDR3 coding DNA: TGTGCCACCAGCAGAGAGCCTAGCGGGAATAACAATGAGCAGTTCTTC.

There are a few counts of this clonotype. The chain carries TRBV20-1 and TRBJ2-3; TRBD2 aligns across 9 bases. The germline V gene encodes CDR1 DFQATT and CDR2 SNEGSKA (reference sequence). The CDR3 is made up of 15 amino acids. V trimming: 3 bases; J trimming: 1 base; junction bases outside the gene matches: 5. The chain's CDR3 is CSASSTSGGTDTQYF. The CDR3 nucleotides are TGCAGTGCTAGTTCGACTAGCGGTGGCACAGATACGCAGTATTTT.

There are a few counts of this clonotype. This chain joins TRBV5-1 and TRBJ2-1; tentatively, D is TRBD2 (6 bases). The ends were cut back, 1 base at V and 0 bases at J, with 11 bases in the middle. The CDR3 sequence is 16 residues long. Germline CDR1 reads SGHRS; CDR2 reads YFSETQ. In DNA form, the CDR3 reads TGCGCCAGCAGCTTGTACGGGGGAAGCTCCTACAATGAGCAGTTCTTC. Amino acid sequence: CASSLYGGSSYNEQFF.

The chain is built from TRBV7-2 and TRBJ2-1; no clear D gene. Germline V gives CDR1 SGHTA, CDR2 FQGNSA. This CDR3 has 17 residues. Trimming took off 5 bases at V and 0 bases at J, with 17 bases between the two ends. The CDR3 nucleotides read TGTGCCAGCAGCCTACACTACGCGCCCAACTCCTACAATGAGCAGTTCTTC. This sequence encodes CASSLHYAPNSYNEQFF.

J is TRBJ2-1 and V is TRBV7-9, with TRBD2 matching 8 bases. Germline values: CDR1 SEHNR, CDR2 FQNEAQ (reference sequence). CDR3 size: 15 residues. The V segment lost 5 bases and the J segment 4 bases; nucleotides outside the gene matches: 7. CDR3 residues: CASSPIAGFYNEQFF. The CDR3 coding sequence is TGTGCCAGCAGCCCAATAGCGGGGTTTTACAATGAGCAGTTCTTC.

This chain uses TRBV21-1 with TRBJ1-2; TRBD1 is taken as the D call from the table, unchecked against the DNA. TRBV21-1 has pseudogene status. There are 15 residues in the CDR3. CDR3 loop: CASINRDPSNYGYTF. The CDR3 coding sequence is TGTGCCAGCATTAACAGGGACCCCTCTAACTATGGCTACACCTTC.

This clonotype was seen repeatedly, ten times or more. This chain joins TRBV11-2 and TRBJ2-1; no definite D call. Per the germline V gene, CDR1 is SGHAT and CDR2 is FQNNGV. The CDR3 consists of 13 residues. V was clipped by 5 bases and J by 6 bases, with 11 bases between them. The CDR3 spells CASSPLRGNEQFF. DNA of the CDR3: TGTGCCAGCAGCCCCCTGAGAGGCAATGAGCAGTTCTTC.

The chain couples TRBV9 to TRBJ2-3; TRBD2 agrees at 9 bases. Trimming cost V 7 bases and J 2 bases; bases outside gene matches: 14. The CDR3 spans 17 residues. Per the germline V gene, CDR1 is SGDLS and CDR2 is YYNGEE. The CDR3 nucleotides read TGTGCCAGCCGCTCGGGCGCGGCGGGGGGGATCACAGATACGCAGTATTTT. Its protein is CASRSGAAGGITDTQYF.

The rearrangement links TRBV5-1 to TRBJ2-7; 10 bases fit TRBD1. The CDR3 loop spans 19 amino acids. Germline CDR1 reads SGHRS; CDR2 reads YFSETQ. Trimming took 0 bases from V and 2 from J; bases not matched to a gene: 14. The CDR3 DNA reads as TGCGCCAGCAGCTTGGTAGTAGGACAGGGGGATTCGCCGCCCTACGAGCAGTACTTC. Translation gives CASSLVVGQGDSPPYEQYF.

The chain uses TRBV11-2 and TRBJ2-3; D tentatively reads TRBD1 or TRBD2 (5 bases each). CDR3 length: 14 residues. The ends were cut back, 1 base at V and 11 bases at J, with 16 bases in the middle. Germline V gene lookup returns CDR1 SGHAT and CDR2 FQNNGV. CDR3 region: CASSLVGAPGGQYF. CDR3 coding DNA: TGTGCCAGCAGCTTAGTTGGGGCCCCTGGGGGGCAGTATTTT.

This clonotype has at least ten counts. The CDR3 nucleotides read TGTGCCAGCAGCTTATTCGCAGGGCCCCACGAGCAGTACTTC. Protein sequence: CASSLFAGPHEQYF. The chain joins TRBV7-2 to TRBJ2-7, with D possibly being TRBD1 (5 bases). Germline V gene sequence: CDR1 SGHTA, CDR2 FQGNSA. There are 14 residues in the CDR3. Trimming pared 2 bases from V and 5 bases from J, leaving 13 bases between.